The 30 T cell receptor beta chains presented below share a single source sample, sequenced in a study of CD8+CD57+ T cells in acquired aplastic anemia. Genomic DNA provided the template from which TCR beta VDJ and CDR3 profiles were obtained. MiXCR, applied by TCRdb to the reads, yields one record per CDR3 protein. The sample lists about 64,000 distinct CDR3 sequences, about 50% occurring once. The source material was sorted CD4+, CD8+, or CD8+CD57+ T cells (not recorded which) from PBMCs. Receptor source: a human donor in good health, serving as a control.

The J gene is TRBJ1-5, the V gene TRBV19, with a weak D call TRBD1 (6 bases). The V end lost 8 bases, the J end lost 1 base, and 21 bases lay between the germline ends. The CDR3 runs 17 residues. Germline lookup yields CDR1 LNHDA and CDR2 SQIVND (reference sequence). The CDR3, as DNA: TGTGCCAGTGACACCGGGGGGGGCCGTCTCAGCAATCAGCCCCAGCATTTT. Translating gives CASDTGGGRLSNQPQHF.

The rearrangement joins TRBV10-3 to TRBJ1-5; 9 nucleotides align to TRBD1. CDR1 ENHRY and CDR2 SYGVKD come from the germline V gene. The CDR3 length is 13 residues. J lost 6 bases, V lost 10 bases, and 7 bases had no gene match. The CDR3 DNA reads as TGTGCCAGCAGGTCGACAGGGGGTCAGCCCCAGCATTTT. This translates into CASRSTGGQPQHF.

Notes on this clonotype: The CDR3 ends on some other residue instead of the conserved phenylalanine or tryptophan, so this is likely a read error. The chain joins TRBV29-1 to TRBJ1-2; 10 nucleotides match TRBD1. V was clipped by 6 bases and J by 8 bases; unmatched bases: 9. The CDR3 contains 13 residues. The V gene's germline CDR1 is SQVTM and CDR2 ANQGSEA. The CDR3 reads CSVTRDRGWGYTL. The CDR3 nucleotides read TGCAGCGTGACCCGGGACAGGGGTTGGGGCTACACCCTC.

This clonotype was seen repeatedly, ten times or more. The chain has TRBV19 and TRBJ1-1, with unresolved D. Germline V gene sequence: CDR1 LNHDA, CDR2 SQIVND (reference sequence). The V and J ends lost 4 bases and 0 bases respectively, with 3 bases between them. CDR3 length: 12 residues. The chain's CDR3 is CASSNMNTEAFF. The CDR3 nucleotides are TGTGCCAGTAGTAATATGAACACTGAAGCTTTCTTT.

This clonotype was counted at least ten times. The chain employs TRBV7-6 and TRBJ2-1, with no clear D. The CDR3 covers 17 residues. The germline CDR1 and CDR2 sequences are SGHVS and FNYEAQ. The germline V and J ends were trimmed by 5 bases and 0 bases, with 17 bases remaining between them. Here the CDR3 DNA reads TGTGCCAGCAGCCCAAAGGCGACAACCAGCTCCTACAATGAGCAGTTCTTC. Amino acids: CASSPKATTSSYNEQFF.

This chain uses TRBV4-1 with TRBJ2-7; D gene unclear. V dropped 4 bases and J dropped 3 bases, with 16 bases sitting between them. The CDR3 has 15 residues. CDR1 is MGHRA and CDR2 is YSYEKL in the germline V gene. The CDR3 nucleotides read TGCGCCAGCAGCCCCAGCCCACACGGAGACTACGAGCAGTACTTC. The encoded protein is CASSPSPHGDYEQYF.

Many counts were recorded for this clonotype. V and J are TRBV20-1 and TRBJ2-5; maybe TRBD2 (6 bases). The CDR3 has 15 amino acids. Germline CDR1 reads DFQATT; CDR2 reads SNEGSKA (reference sequence). Deletions cut 3 bases from V and 4 bases from J, with 18 bases between. The CDR3 nucleotides are TGCAGTGCTAGGTTGCCGACGGGAGTTACAGAGACCCAGTACTTC. Protein sequence: CSARLPTGVTETQYF.

The chain links TRBV15 to TRBJ2-3; 9 bases agree with TRBD1. The junction had 4 bases not matched to a gene; V was cut back by 3 bases and J by 0 bases. The CDR3 runs to 16 residues. Per the germline V gene, CDR1 is LNHNV and CDR2 is YYDKDF (reference sequence). The CDR3 sequence: CATSRDRGSSTDTQYF. CDR3 in DNA: TGTGCCACCAGCAGGGACAGGGGATCGAGCACAGATACGCAGTATTTT.

In this sample, this clonotype turned up many times. This chain links TRBV19 with TRBJ2-1; TRBD1 matches at 10 bases. The CDR3 sequence is 16 residues long. Germline V gene sequence: CDR1 LNHDA, CDR2 SQIVND (reference sequence). V shed 7 bases, J shed 7 bases, and the junction held 13 bases outside the gene matches. DNA for the CDR3: TGTGCCAGTACCCCTAAGGCCGGGACAGGGGTGAATGAGCAGTTCTTC. Encoded protein: CASTPKAGTGVNEQFF.

This clonotype was found many times. The chain recombines TRBV7-2 with TRBJ2-5; TRBD2 matches at 7 bases. CDR1 and CDR2 (germline): SGHTA, FQGNSA. This CDR3 has 17 amino acids. Unmatched junction bases numbered 14, after V lost 5 bases and J lost 2 bases. The CDR3 loop reads CASSSGKIRVVQETQYF. The CDR3 nucleotides read TGTGCCAGCAGCAGCGGGAAGATCCGGGTCGTTCAAGAGACCCAGTACTTC.

V usage is TRBV9 and J usage is TRBJ2-3, with D maybe TRBD1 (6 bases). Trimming removed 9 bases at V and 0 bases at J, with 14 bases between. The CDR3 contains 14 residues. Germline CDR1 reads SGDLS; CDR2 reads YYNGEE. CDR3 sequence reads: CATSVRGSTDTQYF. The CDR3 nucleotides read TGTGCCACCTCGGTCAGGGGTAGCACAGATACGCAGTATTTT.

The rearrangement joins TRBV25-1 to TRBJ1-2; possible D gene TRBD1, 6 bases. V was cut by 6 bases and J by 4 bases, with 18 bases left in between. Germline V gives CDR1 MGHDK, CDR2 SYGVNS. The CDR3 is 15 amino acids. The CDR3 sequence: CASRDRATGSYGYTF. CDR3 DNA: TGTGCCAGCAGAGACCGGGCGACAGGTTCCTATGGCTACACCTTC.

The gene calls are TRBV5-1 and TRBJ2-5; D is unresolved. Germline V gives CDR1 SGHRS, CDR2 YFSETQ. The germline V and J ends were trimmed by 9 bases and 5 bases, with 11 bases remaining between them. The CDR3 spans 11 residues. The CDR3 DNA reads TGCGCCAACCGCCTCGAGGAGACCCAGTACTTC. Residues: CANRLEETQYF.

V is TRBV19 and J is TRBJ2-6, with 7 bases fitting TRBD1. The CDR3 runs 14 residues. Germline V lookup: CDR1 LNHDA, CDR2 SQIVND (reference sequence). The V segment lost 6 bases and the J segment 4 bases; nucleotides outside the gene matches: 3. For the CDR3, the DNA is TGTGCCAGTAGGCCGGGACAGGGGGCCAACGTCCTGACTTTC. Residues: CASRPGQGANVLTF.

The V gene is TRBV15, the J gene TRBJ1-2; no reliable D call. This CDR3 contains 15 residues. In germline, CDR1 is LNHNV, CDR2 YYDKDF (reference sequence). The V and J ends lost 5 bases and 8 bases respectively, with 21 bases between them. CDR3 coding DNA: TGTGCCACCAGCGTTGACCGCCCGGGCTTGGACGGCTACACCTTC. The encoded protein is CATSVDRPGLDGYTF.

The CDR3 bases are TGTGCCAGTAGATCGGGCGGGGCCTCCTACAATGAGCAGTTCTTC. Amino acids: CASRSGGASYNEQFF. V usage is TRBV19 and J usage is TRBJ2-1, with a weak D call TRBD2 (6 bases). V lost 6 bases, J lost 0 bases, and 12 bases lay in between. The CDR3 extends over 15 amino acids. Germline V gene lookup returns CDR1 LNHDA and CDR2 SQIVND (reference sequence).

Note on this clonotype: The CDR3 does not close with the conserved phenylalanine or tryptophan, likely indicating a read error. No DNA is shown, since the ends of the CDR3 on it are uncertain; the CDR3 is the one TCRdb lists. This chain uses TRBV2 with TRBJ1-4; TRBD1 is taken as the D call from the table, unchecked against the DNA. Counting both end residues, the CDR3 totals 12 amino acids. Looked up from germline, CDR1 is SNHLY and CDR2 is FYNNEI. The CDR3 is CASSGIGTGSFY.

In its sample, this clonotype was seen many times. V usage is TRBV12-3 or TRBV12-4 and J usage is TRBJ2-1; 10 nucleotides line up with TRBD1. The CDR3 has 15 amino acids. After removal of 6 bases from V and 6 bases from J, the junction contained 8 bases not matched to a gene. The chain's CDR3 is CASRFDRGPPNEQFF. The DNA of the CDR3 is TGTGCCAGCAGATTTGACAGGGGGCCGCCCAATGAGCAGTTCTTC.

This clonotype came up many times. The chain is built from TRBV7-9 and TRBJ1-2, with D possibly matching TRBD1 (6 bases). The ends were cut back, 4 bases at V and 6 bases at J, with 15 bases in the middle. This CDR3 spans 14 amino acids. The germline V gene encodes CDR1 SEHNR and CDR2 FQNEAQ (reference sequence). The DNA for the CDR3 is TGTGCCAGCAGCTCGCAGGGGAGAAAGAATGGCTACACCTTC. Its translation is CASSSQGRKNGYTF.

The chain combines TRBV10-3 with TRBJ2-7; TRBD2 agrees at 13 bases. CDR1 and CDR2 (germline): ENHRY, SYGVKD. The V gene end was trimmed by 5 bases and the J gene end by 0 bases; junction bases not matched to a gene: 4. The CDR3 covers 16 residues. The CDR3 DNA follows: TGTGCCATCAGTATACTAGCGGGGGGGTACTCCTACGAGCAGTACTTC. Translation gives CAISILAGGYSYEQYF.

This clonotype was picked up many times. V usage is TRBV6-1 and J usage is TRBJ2-1; 10 nucleotides match TRBD1. This CDR3 spans 15 amino acids. Germline V lookup: CDR1 MNHNS, CDR2 SASEGT. V dropped 0 bases and J dropped 10; count of bases not matched to a gene: 6. The CDR3 DNA follows: TGTGCCAGCAGTGAAGCGGGACAGGGGTTCAGGGAGCAGTTCTTC. Protein sequence: CASSEAGQGFREQFF.

In this sample, this clonotype turned up many times. The chain links TRBV19 to TRBJ1-5; D gene uncertain. The V gene's germline CDR1 is LNHDA and CDR2 SQIVND (reference sequence). The length of the CDR3 is 14 residues. V lost 6 bases, J lost 6 bases, and 15 bases lay in between. The CDR3: CASSRSSDPQPQHF. CDR3 DNA: TGTGCCAGTAGCCGTTCATCGGACCCTCAGCCCCAGCATTTT.

The rearrangement joins TRBV10-2 to TRBJ1-3; no clear D gene. The CDR3 totals 13 residues. The V gene lost 8 bases and the J gene lost 4 bases, with 12 bases spanning the gap. Germline V lookup: CDR1 WSHSY, CDR2 SAAADI. The CDR3 is CASGTTRGNTIYF. The CDR3 DNA follows: TGCGCCAGCGGTACCACGCGGGGAAACACCATATATTTT.

This clonotype is medium-sized in the sample. The J gene is TRBJ2-7, the V gene TRBV7-9; perhaps D is TRBD1 or TRBD2 (5 bases each). V lost 1 base and J lost 5, with 6 bases in between. This CDR3 has 12 residues. Germline V gives CDR1 SEHNR, CDR2 FQNEAQ (reference sequence). CDR3 sequence: CASSLVGDEQYF. DNA for the CDR3: TGTGCCAGCAGCTTAGTGGGGGACGAGCAGTACTTC.

The CDR3 bases are TGCGCCAGTTTGGGGGGACAGGGGTCAGAAACTGAAGCTTTCTTT. The encoded protein is CASLGGQGSETEAFF. The genes are TRBV10-1 and TRBJ1-1; 10 nucleotides agree with TRBD1. CDR1 and CDR2 (germline): WNHNN, SYGVQD (reference sequence). V lost 9 bases to trimming and J lost 5 bases; unmatched junction nucleotides: 12. The CDR3 has 15 residues.

This clonotype was observed many times. The chain employs TRBV15 and TRBJ1-5, with unresolved D. Looked up from germline, CDR1 is LNHNV and CDR2 is YYDKDF (reference sequence). V was trimmed by 5 bases and J by 5 bases, leaving 10 bases between them. CDR3 size: 13 residues. CDR3 in DNA: TGTGCCACCAGCGTAACGGTTGATCAGCCCCAGCATTTT. It translates to CATSVTVDQPQHF. Using reference TRBV15 and TRBJ1-5 for the parts outside the CDR3, the full variable domain is DAMVIQNPRYQVTQFGKPVTLSCSQTLNHNVMYWYQQKSSQAPKLLFHYYDKDFNNEADTPDNFQSRRPNTSFCFLDIRSPGLGDTAMYLCATSVTVDQPQHFGDGTRLSIL.

The genes are TRBV7-2 and TRBJ1-2, with D tentatively TRBD1 (6 bases). Per germline, CDR1 SGHTA and CDR2 FQGNSA. This CDR3 contains 14 residues. V shed 4 bases and J shed 4 bases, with 13 bases lying between them. The CDR3: CASSSREGGYGYTF. CDR3 nucleotide sequence: TGTGCCAGCAGCTCGCGGGAAGGGGGCTATGGCTACACCTTC.

The gene calls are TRBV24-1 and TRBJ2-1; 12 bases match TRBD1. CDR3 length: 16 residues. V lost 6 bases, J lost 10 bases, and 12 bases stayed unmatched. Germline CDR1 KGHDR, CDR2 SFDVKD. The CDR3 reads CATSLTGTGGRLEQFF. The CDR3 DNA sequence: TGTGCCACCAGTTTGACAGGGACAGGGGGCCGTTTGGAGCAGTTCTTC.

This clonotype showed up just a few times. V usage is TRBV19 and J usage is TRBJ2-5; 9 bases match TRBD2. The germline V gene has CDR1 LNHDA and CDR2 SQIVND (reference sequence). The CDR3 is 15 amino acids. V trimming: 4 bases; J trimming: 4 bases; junction bases outside the gene matches: 7. The CDR3 protein is CASSRGGSGGETQYF. CDR3 coding DNA: TGTGCCAGTAGTAGGGGGGGTAGCGGGGGAGAGACCCAGTACTTC.

The V and J genes are TRBV7-2 and TRBJ2-7; D assignment may be TRBD1 or TRBD2 (6 bases each). Germline values: CDR1 SGHTA, CDR2 FQGNSA. The CDR3 covers 12 residues. The V end was cut by 6 bases, the J end by 6 bases, with 12 bases between. CDR3 nucleotide sequence: TGTGCCAGCAGTGTAGGAGGGGGCGAGCAGTACTTC. It specifies CASSVGGGEQYF.